The 31 T cell receptor beta chains presented below share a single source sample, sequenced in a study of T cell responses to AZD1222 COVID-19 vaccine. Profiling relied on immunoSEQ multiplex PCR, and the TCRdb table lists in-frame clones only, not all of them. Of roughly 90,000 clones in the sample, 80% to 95% are singletons; the top ten hold less than 5.5%. Material: peripheral blood, obtained on day 0 of MenACWY control vaccination. These receptors originate from an adult in good health.

The J gene is TRBJ1-5, the V gene TRBV6-5, with D tentatively TRBD1 (5 bases). Germline lookup yields CDR1 MNHEY and CDR2 SVGAGI. This CDR3 comprises 15 residues. V was cut by 8 bases and J by 0 bases, with 14 bases left in between. The DNA for the CDR3 is TGTGCCAGCGCCCGGACCAGGGATAGCAATCAGCCCCAGCATTTT. Translating gives CASARTRDSNQPQHF.

The chain couples TRBV11-2 to TRBJ2-3; D assignment may be TRBD1 or TRBD2 (6 bases each). The germline gives CDR1 SGHAT, CDR2 FQNNGV. The CDR3 has 13 residues. V lost 8 bases and J 9 bases, leaving 18 bases between the germline ends. DNA for the CDR3: TGTGCCAGCCGCCTGAGTTCCGGGGGCACGCAGTATTTT. Protein sequence: CASRLSSGGTQYF.

The chain couples TRBV5-1 to TRBJ1-1; the D gene is possibly TRBD1 (5 bases). Germline CDR1 is SGHRS and CDR2 is YFSETQ. The CDR3 is made up of 14 amino acids. Trimming stripped 3 bases from V and 4 bases from J, with 13 bases between. Written as DNA, the CDR3 is TGCGCCAGCAGCTGGGCCCTAAGGGGCACTGAAGCTTTCTTT. Translating it yields CASSWALRGTEAFF.

CDR3 amino acids: CASSQDVTRTQYF. CDR3 nucleotide sequence: TGCGCCAGCAGCCAAGATGTGACTCGAACCCAGTACTTC. The V call is TRBV4-3, the J call TRBJ2-5, with D unresolved. The CDR3 loop spans 13 amino acids. Per germline, CDR1 LGHNA and CDR2 YSLEER. Trimming left V 0 bases short and J 8 bases short, with 10 bases between.

The chain carries TRBV10-3 and TRBJ2-3, with 7 bases identical to TRBD1. This CDR3 comprises 14 residues. V shed 4 bases, J shed 4 bases, and the junction held 5 bases outside the gene matches. Germline CDR1 and CDR2: ENHRY and SYGVKD. CDR3 loop: CAISGLGGPDTQYF. The CDR3 DNA is TGTGCCATCAGTGGGCTAGGGGGCCCAGATACGCAGTATTTT.

The gene calls are TRBV7-9 and TRBJ2-7; 7 bases are a match to TRBD1. This CDR3 region has 13 residues. Germline trimming cut 6 bases from V and 6 bases from J; bases unmatched to any gene: 8. Looked up from germline, CDR1 is SEHNR and CDR2 is FQNEAQ (reference sequence). CDR3: CASRSGQLGEQYF. In DNA, the CDR3 is TGTGCCAGCAGATCGGGACAGCTTGGCGAGCAGTACTTC. Full variable domain (outside the CDR3, taken from reference TRBV7-9 and TRBJ2-7): DTGVSQNPRHKITKRGQNVTFRCDPISEHNRLYWYRQTLGQGPEFLTYFQNEAQLEKSRLLSDRFSAERPKGSFSTLEIQRTEQGDSAMYLCASRSGQLGEQYFGPGTRLTVT.

In this sample, this clone turned up a few times. The J gene is TRBJ1-1, the V gene TRBV10-1; 10 bases match TRBD1. The CDR3 runs 12 residues. The germline V gene encodes CDR1 WNHNN and CDR2 SYGVQD (reference sequence). After removal of 9 bases from V and 4 bases from J, the junction contained 2 bases not matched to a gene. The CDR3 DNA reads as TGCGCCAGTGGACAGGGGGGCACTGAAGCTTTCTTT. Protein: CASGQGGTEAFF.

The chain links TRBV6-6 to TRBJ2-2; D remains ambiguous. Trimming cost V 10 bases and J 4 bases, with 19 bases left between them. Germline V gene lookup returns CDR1 MNHNY and CDR2 SVGAGI (reference sequence). The CDR3 is 15 residues long. The CDR3 coding sequence is TGTGCCACCCGTTACCCGACGGGCTTCACCGGGGAGCTGTTTTTT. Its translation is CATRYPTGFTGELFF.

The chain has TRBV4-1 and TRBJ1-2; D unresolved. Trimming cost V 1 base and J 10 bases, with 19 bases left between them. The CDR3 sequence is 15 residues long. CDR1 and CDR2 (germline): MGHRA, YSYEKL. For the CDR3, the DNA is TGCGCCAGCAGCCAAGTTTCGTCGGGAGGGATTAACTACACCTTC. It codes for CASSQVSSGGINYTF.

V and J are TRBV7-9 and TRBJ2-7; D not resolved. V gave up 4 bases and J gave up 5 bases, with 12 bases separating them. The CDR3 runs 13 residues. CDR1 is SEHNR, CDR2 FQNEAQ, per germline (reference sequence). CDR3 loop: CASSSQSFHEQYF. Here the CDR3 DNA reads TGTGCCAGCAGCTCCCAAAGTTTTCACGAGCAGTACTTC.

The rearrangement joins TRBV6-6 to TRBJ2-2; D ambiguous. CDR1 and CDR2 from the germline V gene are MNHNY and SVGAGI (reference sequence). V was cut by 10 bases and J by 8 bases, with 8 bases left in between. This CDR3 has 10 residues. DNA for the CDR3: TGTGCCACCGAAGCTGGGGAGCTGTTTTTT. The encoded protein is CATEAGELFF.

The chain carries TRBV29-1 and TRBJ2-2; D gene ambiguous. CDR3 size: 13 residues. V shed 2 bases and J shed 5 bases, with 9 bases lying between them. The germline V gene has CDR1 SQVTM and CDR2 ANQGSEA. Here the CDR3 DNA reads TGCAGCGTTGAACGGCTTTCGACCGGGGAGCTGTTTTTT. It encodes CSVERLSTGELFF.

The gene calls are TRBV5-1 and TRBJ2-3; 10 positions agree with TRBD2. In germline, CDR1 is SGHRS, CDR2 YFSETQ. The CDR3 extends over 15 amino acids. J gave up 1 base and V 4 bases, and 3 bases lay outside the gene matches. CDR3 residues: CASSTGTSGTDTQYF. The DNA for the CDR3 is TGCGCCAGCAGCACCGGGACTAGCGGCACAGATACGCAGTATTTT.

The V call is TRBV6-5, the J call TRBJ1-2, with 7 bases aligning to TRBD1. CDR1 and CDR2 from the germline V gene are MNHEY and SVGAGI. V shed 0 bases, J shed 8 bases, and the junction held 6 bases outside the gene matches. The CDR3 is 14 amino acids. CDR3 sequence: CASSYSIRTGGYTF. As DNA, the CDR3 is TGTGCCAGCAGTTACTCGATCCGGACAGGCGGCTACACCTTC.

This clone has only a few counts. The V gene is TRBV2, the J gene TRBJ2-7; D remains unclear. Germline V gene lookup returns CDR1 SNHLY and CDR2 FYNNEI. The CDR3 is 13 amino acids. V lost 5 bases and J 2 bases, leaving 10 bases between the germline ends. CDR3 sequence (DNA): TGTGCCAGCAGTATGACTGGAACCTACGAGCAGTACTTC. Translating gives CASSMTGTYEQYF.

The rearrangement links TRBV27 to TRBJ1-5; maybe TRBD1 (5 bases). Trimming took 6 bases from V and 2 from J, leaving 17 bases between them. Germline CDR1 and CDR2: MNHEY and SMNVEV (reference sequence). This CDR3 is 16 amino acids long. CDR3 protein: CASRFKGFGGNQPQHF. As DNA, the CDR3 is TGTGCCAGCAGATTCAAGGGGTTCGGTGGCAATCAGCCCCAGCATTTT.

The chain is built from TRBV9 and TRBJ1-2; D remains ambiguous. Germline CDR1 and CDR2: SGDLS and YYNGEE. V lost 4 bases, J lost 8 bases, and 18 bases lay in between. The CDR3 is 14 amino acids. The DNA for the CDR3 is TGTGCCAGCAGCAGCGCCAACTCTATGGGGGGCTACACCTTC. Translation: CASSSANSMGGYTF. Supplemented by reference TRBV9 and TRBJ1-2, the full variable domain reads DSGVTQTPKHLITATGQRVTLRCSPRSGDLSVYWYQQSLDQGLQFLIQYYNGEERAKGNILERFSAQQFPDLHSELNLSSLELGDSALYFCASSSANSMGGYTFGSGTRLTVV.

This chain connects TRBV7-9 to TRBJ2-1; D remains ambiguous. The length of the CDR3 is 12 residues. Germline lookup yields CDR1 SEHNR and CDR2 FQNEAQ (reference sequence). The V gene lost 2 bases and the J gene lost 8 bases, with 7 bases spanning the gap. The CDR3 protein is CASSLLVYEQFF. The CDR3 bases are TGTGCCAGCAGCTTACTAGTATATGAGCAGTTCTTC.

The chain is built from TRBV5-4 and TRBJ1-4, with D unclear. The CDR3 consists of 15 residues. The V and J ends lost 4 bases and 5 bases respectively, with 15 bases between them. The germline gives CDR1 SGHNT, CDR2 YYREEE (reference sequence). The CDR3 nucleotides read TGTGCCAGCAGCCGACTAGAGTCGAAAAATGAAAAACTGTTTTTT. Amino acid sequence: CASSRLESKNEKLFF.

This rearrangement joins TRBV19 to TRBJ1-1; TRBD1 agrees at 12 bases. Germline CDR1 is LNHDA and CDR2 is SQIVND (reference sequence). This CDR3 has 15 residues. Trimming removed 8 bases from V and 2 bases from J; junction bases left unmatched: 6. The CDR3 is CASYRDRGRNTEAFF. Here the CDR3 DNA reads TGTGCCAGTTACCGGGACAGGGGGCGAAACACTGAAGCTTTCTTT.

The V and J genes are TRBV5-6 and TRBJ2-3; weak D call: TRBD1 (6 bases). The CDR3 extends over 14 amino acids. Per germline, CDR1 SGHDT and CDR2 YYEEEE. V lost 4 bases and J lost 2, with 11 bases in between. The CDR3 loop reads CASSRDRITDTQYF. In DNA, the CDR3 is TGTGCCAGCAGCCGCGACAGGATCACAGATACGCAGTATTTT.

The chain links TRBV30 to TRBJ1-5; possibly TRBD1 for D (5 bases). V was shortened by 3 bases and J by 0 bases, with 18 bases between the two germline ends. The CDR3 is made up of 17 amino acids. Per germline, CDR1 GTSNPN and CDR2 SVGIG (reference sequence). The CDR3 sequence is CAWSALGGGYSNQPQHF. The CDR3 coding sequence is TGTGCCTGGAGCGCTCTGGGGGGAGGGTATAGCAATCAGCCCCAGCATTTT.

This chain joins TRBV2 and TRBJ1-5; possible D gene TRBD1, 6 bases. The CDR3 has 15 amino acids. Germline-derived CDR1 and CDR2 are SNHLY and FYNNEI. V dropped 6 bases and J dropped 5 bases, with 17 bases sitting between them. CDR3 loop: CASSASDRQDQPQHF. In DNA, the CDR3 is TGTGCCAGCAGCGCCTCGGACCGACAGGATCAGCCCCAGCATTTT.

The V and J genes are TRBV30 and TRBJ1-6; D remains unclear. The CDR3 covers 13 residues. From germline, CDR1 is GTSNPN and CDR2 SVGIG (reference sequence). The ends were cut back, 2 bases at V and 6 bases at J, with 8 bases in the middle. This CDR3 reads CAWSLSRNSPLHF. The CDR3 nucleotides read TGTGCCTGGAGTTTGAGTCGTAATTCACCCCTCCACTTT.

V gene TRBV7-9 combines with J gene TRBJ2-1; 11 bases match TRBD2. CDR1 is SEHNR, CDR2 FQNEAQ, per germline (reference sequence). Trimming cost V 5 bases and J 8 bases; bases outside gene matches: 8. CDR3 length: 15 residues. In nucleotides, the CDR3 is TGTGCCAGCAGCGCTTCTAGCGGGAGGTCGGATGAGCAGTTCTTC. Residues: CASSASSGRSDEQFF.

A remark on this clone: At one end the junction does not follow the germline gene, possibly because of a read error. The chain is built from TRBV6-1 and TRBJ2-3; 12 nucleotides align to TRBD2. Germline V lookup: CDR1 MNHNS, CDR2 SASEGT. The CDR3 is made up of 13 amino acids. The CDR3 nucleotides read TGTGCCAGCAGTGAAAGGCCTAGCGGGAGGGGGCCATGG. As protein: CASSERPSGRGPW.

J is TRBJ2-7 and V is TRBV5-8; D remains ambiguous. The CDR3 is 16 amino acids. The ends were cut back, 1 base at V and 0 bases at J, with 14 bases in the middle. Germline V lookup: CDR1 SGHTS, CDR2 YDEGEE. This CDR3 is CASSLNPVFLSYEQYF. The CDR3 DNA sequence: TGTGCCAGCAGCTTGAACCCGGTCTTCCTCTCCTACGAGCAGTACTTC.

The V gene is TRBV18, the J gene TRBJ2-1, with D possibly being TRBD1 (6 bases). With 2 bases removed from V and 7 bases from J, the gap between germline ends came to 18 bases. Germline CDR1 and CDR2: KGHSH and LQKENI. This CDR3 is built from 16 residues. CDR3 in amino acids: CASSPAGASPPNEQFF. The CDR3 nucleotides are TGTGCCAGCTCACCAGCAGGGGCCTCCCCGCCGAATGAGCAGTTCTTC.

The chain has TRBV5-1 and TRBJ2-7; D call uncertain. CDR1 and CDR2 from the germline V gene are SGHRS and YFSETQ. The V end was cut by 4 bases, the J end by 3 bases, with 11 bases between. The CDR3 contains 13 residues. CDR3 sequence (DNA): TGCGCCAGCAGCGCCAACTTTCTCTACGAGCAGTACTTC. Its protein product is CASSANFLYEQYF.

The chain links TRBV18 to TRBJ1-1, with TRBD1 as a possible D gene (6 bases). V was clipped by 3 bases and J by 1 base, with 9 bases between them. Germline CDR1 reads KGHSH; CDR2 reads LQKENI. CDR3 length equals 14 residues. The CDR3 DNA reads TGTGCCAGCTCACCCGAGACAGGGAACACTGAAGCTTTCTTT. It is translated as CASSPETGNTEAFF.

The gene calls are TRBV30 and TRBJ2-1, with D perhaps matching TRBD2 (6 bases). The CDR3 spans 12 residues. Trimming took off 0 bases at V and 10 bases at J, with 10 bases between the two ends. From germline, CDR1 is GTSNPN and CDR2 SVGIG (reference sequence). The CDR3 sequence: CAWSVMGGEQFF. The CDR3 DNA is TGTGCCTGGAGTGTAATGGGAGGAGAGCAGTTCTTC.